This TCR beta chain derives from a study of metastatic and nonmetastatic thyroid tumors (dated by TCRdb to 2018 to 2020). For the study in its entirety: For patients with malignant and with benign thyroid disease, the researchers compared repertoires between peripheral blood samples and tumor or nodule tissue samples.

No patient had received any treatment before thyroid surgery. The study retrospectively analysed patient clinical samples collected from about 2012 to 2018 using T-cell receptor beta sequencing. This clone has a count of ten or more. Its antigen target is currently unknown. Base-call qualities are not available, and no considerably larger clone is one nucleotide away. Other nucleotide sequences from this sample produce the same CDR3. The library came from PCR. Sequencing used an Illumina HiSeq 4000. The TCR beta-chain CDR3 region of each patient was profiled by high-throughput sequencing. Per the authors' processing: A classifier to discriminate distant-metastatic papillary thyroid cancer patients was built from CDR3 differences across clinicopathological groups. The Shannon index was used to measure repertoire diversity, and the Morisita-Horn index was used to measure how similar tumor and blood repertoires were. TCRdb passed the public sequencing reads through fastp at Q25 and MiXCR, retaining productive beta sequences. The V and J calls were not made by the authors but by TCRdb's processing. This sample gives some 84,000 clones in total; about 9.1% of them show up just once. The ten biggest clones cover 8.8% of the sample.

CDR1 and CDR2 (WNHNN, SYGVQD) derive from the germline V gene (reference sequence). Including the terminal cysteine and phenylalanine, the CDR3 comprises 12 residues. Of the read, only the CDR3 DNA is kept; its 36 bases are in frame from base 1. Trimming costs V 8 bases and J 4 bases, and their ends lie 12 bases apart. Study-wide findings and limitations: In both blood and tumor samples, TCR beta diversity was reported to be significantly higher in malignant tumors than in benign nodules.

Sequencing was done on a sample of blood. The source is a female donor with papillary thyroid cancer or a benign thyroid nodule (not recorded which). Some clones in this sample may be carry-over from other donors' samples. Recombination joined TRBV10-1 with TRBJ2-7; TRBD1 is possibly the D segment (5 matching bases). The DNA reads as follows: TGCGCCAGCCAAGGGGCGAGTTACGAGCAGTACTTC. Its amino acids are CASQGASYEQYF.